Sequencing of this TCR beta chain was carried out in a study of tumor-infiltrating lymphocytes in localized non-small cell lung cancer. Study results and limitations: Each assay used a separate piece of the same tissue.

There are 15 residues in the CDR3. The ends were cut back, 3 bases at V and 0 bases at J, with 11 bases in the middle. Germline V gene data show CDR1 as MGHRA and CDR2 as YSYEKL. Note on this clone: What it binds is unknown.

Repertoires were generated with immunoSEQ multiplex PCR, while TCRdb's copy carries only in-frame clones and drops some. The sample lists 6,500 to 9,000 clones, roughly 63% seen once, with under 15% in the top ten. The chain is built from TRBV4-1 and TRBJ1-1; D call uncertain. The specimen sequenced was uninvolved lung tissue not adjacent to the tumor. The source of this sequence is a human donor with non-small cell lung cancer. CDR3 in DNA: TGCGCCAGCAGCCATCTGGACGGTCTGAACACTGAAGCTTTCTTT. It is translated as CASSHLDGLNTEAFF.